Listed below are T cell receptor beta chains from one sample, sequenced in a study of T cell repertoires in cytomegalovirus infection. From the reads, TCRdb called clonotypes with MiXCR, one entry per CDR3 protein. The sample lists 300,000 to 400,000 distinct CDR3 sequences; 25% to 30% were seen once. These receptors' targets are unknown. The specimen comprised cultured PBMCs, sampled from culture after CMV antigen stimulation. These receptors were collected from a human donor in good health (CMV status not recorded). Some clones in this sample may be carry-over from other donors' samples. Each CDR3 is given with its conserved first and last residue. D genes are given only for firm matches. Clone size, where shown, is once, few, many, or a class for clones that have expanded.

J: TRBJ2-2; D: NA; V: TRBV24-1; size: few; CDR3: CATSPGTANTGELFF; DNA: TGTGCCACCAGTCCAGGGACGGCGAACACCGGGGAGCTGTTTTTT
J: TRBJ2-4; D: NA; V: TRBV6-6; size: few; CDR3: CASSYSPPGEAKNIQYF; DNA: TGTGCCAGCAGTTACTCTCCCCCGGGAGAGGCCAAAAACATTCAGTACTTC
J: TRBJ1-1; D: NA; V: TRBV19; size: NA; CDR3: CASSTLGNTEAFF; DNA: TGTGCCAGTAGTACTTTGGGGAACACTGAAGCTTTCTTT
J: TRBJ2-3; D: NA; V: TRBV7-2; size: few; CDR3: CASSSMRDWTDTQYF; DNA: TGTGCCAGCAGCTCCATGCGGGATTGGACAGATACGCAGTATTTT
J: TRBJ1-2; D: NA; V: TRBV7-2; size: few; CDR3: CASSPWRGSTYGYTF; DNA: TGTGCCAGCAGCCCTTGGAGGGGCAGTACCTATGGCTACACCTTC
J: TRBJ2-2; D: NA; V: TRBV4-2; size: NA; CDR3: CASSQDPLPTGELFF; DNA: TGTGCCAGCAGCCAAGATCCTCTACCCACCGGGGAGCTGTTTTTT
J: TRBJ2-7; D: TRBD1; V: TRBV6-6; size: few; CDR3: CASSLTGDSNEQYF; DNA: TGTGCCAGCAGTTTAACAGGGGACAGCAACGAGCAGTACTTC
J: TRBJ2-7; D: NA; V: TRBV5-1; size: NA; CDR3: CASSQRIQGEQYF; DNA: TGCGCCAGCAGTCAGCGAATTCAGGGGGAGCAGTACTTC
J: TRBJ1-2; D: TRBD1; V: TRBV7-8; size: many; CDR3: CASSLGQGAGYGYTF; DNA: TGTGCCAGCAGCTTAGGGCAGGGGGCCGGCTATGGCTACACCTTC
J: TRBJ2-1; D: NA; V: TRBV5-1; size: many; CDR3: CASRGTQIKNEQFF; DNA: TGCGCCAGCAGAGGGACCCAGATCAAAAATGAGCAGTTCTTC
J: TRBJ1-5; D: TRBD1; V: TRBV19; size: NA; CDR3: CASSTQGDQPQHF; DNA: TGTGCCAGTAGTACTCAGGGGGATCAGCCCCAGCATTTT
J: TRBJ1-2; D: TRBD1; V: TRBV6-1; size: NA; CDR3: CASGQGTGYTF; DNA: TGTGCCAGCGGACAGGGGACTGGCTACACCTTC
J: TRBJ1-5; D: NA; V: TRBV25-1; size: NA; CDR3: CASSGKGNVGQPQHF; DNA: TGTGCCAGCAGTGGGAAAGGGAATGTAGGACAGCCCCAGCATTTT
J: TRBJ2-1; D: TRBD1; V: TRBV15; size: NA; CDR3: CATSIGQGYNEQFF; DNA: TGTGCCACCAGCATAGGACAGGGCTACAATGAGCAGTTCTTC
J: TRBJ2-3; D: NA; V: TRBV7-2; size: many; CDR3: CASSLASPADTQYF; DNA: TGTGCCAGCAGCTTAGCGTCGCCTGCAGATACGCAGTATTTT
J: TRBJ1-1; D: NA; V: TRBV6-6; size: NA; CDR3: CASRNRAKNTEAFF; DNA: TGTGCCAGCAGAAACAGGGCGAAAAACACTGAAGCTTTCTTT
J: TRBJ2-3; D: NA; V: TRBV7-3; size: NA; CDR3: CASSLEGGATDTQYF; DNA: TGTGCCAGCAGCTTAGAGGGGGGGGCCACCGATACGCAGTATTTT
J: TRBJ2-3; D: NA; V: TRBV12-3/TRBV12-4; size: NA; CDR3: CASSPPRGTDTQYF; DNA: TGTGCCAGCAGTCCACCGCGGGGCACAGATACGCAGTATTTT
J: TRBJ1-3; D: NA; V: TRBV6-6; size: NA; CDR3: CASSSAGTTTGNTIYF; DNA: TGTGCCAGCAGTTCCGCCGGGACAACCACTGGAAACACCATATATTTT
J: TRBJ2-5; D: TRBD1; V: TRBV28; size: NA; CDR3: CASDRGTQRGTQYF; DNA: TGTGCCAGTGACAGGGGGACTCAAAGGGGGACCCAGTACTTC
J: TRBJ2-1; D: NA; V: TRBV12-3/TRBV12-4; size: NA; CDR3: CASSFQGPYNEQFF; DNA: TGTGCCAGCAGTTTCCAGGGTCCCTACAATGAGCAGTTCTTC
J: TRBJ1-2; D: NA; V: TRBV12-3/TRBV12-4; size: many; CDR3: CASSFLLKKIGGYTF; DNA: TGTGCCAGCAGTTTCCTCCTAAAAAAAATTGGCGGCTACACCTTC
J: TRBJ2-6; D: NA; V: TRBV9; size: few; CDR3: CASSVSFLADTSGANVLTF; DNA: TGTGCCAGCAGCGTAAGCTTCCTTGCTGATACCTCTGGGGCCAACGTCCTGACTTTC
J: TRBJ2-1; D: TRBD1; V: TRBV7-8; size: NA; CDR3: CASSLGRQGQFF; DNA: TGTGCCAGCAGCTTGGGGAGACAGGGGCAGTTCTTC
J: TRBJ2-4; D: TRBD2; V: TRBV5-1; size: once; CDR3: CASSLEGREATRYF; DNA: TGCGCCAGCAGCTTGGAAGGGCGGGAGGCAACGAGGTACTTC
J: TRBJ2-1; D: NA; V: TRBV4-1; size: NA; CDR3: CASSWERQADNEQFF; DNA: TGCGCCAGCAGCTGGGAGCGACAGGCAGACAATGAGCAGTTCTTC
J: TRBJ2-7; D: NA; V: TRBV19; size: NA; CDR3: CASSIGGQLYEQYF; DNA: TGTGCCAGTAGTATTGGGGGACAACTCTACGAGCAGTACTTC
J: TRBJ2-5; D: TRBD1; V: TRBV24-1; size: NA; CDR3: CATSEATGGRGTQYF; DNA: TGTGCCACCAGTGAAGCTACAGGGGGTCGAGGGACCCAGTACTTC
J: TRBJ2-7; D: NA; V: TRBV4-2; size: NA; CDR3: CASSQDFTSYYEQYF; DNA: TGTGCCAGCAGCCAAGATTTTACTAGCTATTACGAGCAGTACTTC
J: TRBJ1-2; D: NA; V: TRBV28; size: NA; CDR3: CASSPTARSHYGYTF; DNA: TGTGCCAGCAGTCCTACAGCCCGCTCTCACTATGGCTACACCTTC
J: TRBJ2-7; D: TRBD1; V: TRBV6-1; size: NA; CDR3: CASSEALLKGTGYYEQYF; DNA: TGTGCCAGCAGTGAAGCGCTTCTTAAGGGGACAGGGTATTACGAGCAGTACTTC
J: TRBJ1-2; D: NA; V: TRBV7-8; size: many; CDR3: CASSVQGRDYGYTF; DNA: TGTGCCAGCAGCGTACAGGGAAGGGACTATGGCTACACCTTC
J: TRBJ2-3; D: TRBD2; V: TRBV6-2/TRBV6-3; size: NA; CDR3: CASSEDPNSGGFRDTQYF; DNA: TGTGCCAGCAGTGAAGATCCCAATAGCGGGGGTTTTCGAGATACGCAGTATTTT
J: TRBJ2-1; D: NA; V: TRBV28; size: few; CDR3: CASSFSLPGREQFF; DNA: TGTGCCAGCAGTTTCTCTCTTCCCGGCCGTGAGCAGTTCTTC
J: TRBJ1-1; D: NA; V: TRBV6-5; size: NA; CDR3: CASSPRPGLPNTEAFF; DNA: TGTGCCAGCAGCCCCCGACCGGGACTCCCGAACACTGAAGCTTTCTTT
J: TRBJ1-2; D: NA; V: TRBV10-3; size: NA; CDR3: CAISVRTVTNYGYTF; DNA: TGTGCCATCAGTGTTCGGACAGTAACTAACTATGGCTACACCTTC
J: TRBJ2-7; D: TRBD1; V: TRBV7-3; size: few; CDR3: CASSPDRDYEQYF; DNA: TGTGCCAGCAGCCCAGACAGGGACTACGAGCAGTACTTC